Listed here are 5 T cell receptor beta chains from one sample, sequenced in a study of response to subunit inactivated influenza vaccine. TCRdb recomputed calls from the RT-PCR reads with MiXCR, one row per CDR3 protein. Counted here are about 300,000 distinct CDR3 sequences, around 20% occurring once; the ten biggest clones make up approximately 10%. Sequenced material: PBMCs from blood, taken approximately 20 months after vaccination. The source is a man aged 45 to 70 who received an inactivated influenza vaccine.

This clonotype was seen many times. The chain employs TRBV20-1 and TRBJ1-3; perhaps TRBD1 as D (5 bases). The CDR3 covers 14 residues. In germline, CDR1 is DFQATT, CDR2 SNEGSKA (reference sequence). Deletions cut 6 bases from V and 2 bases from J, with 14 bases between. This CDR3 reads CSAPSGTAGNTIYF. CDR3 in DNA: TGCAGTGCGCCTTCCGGGACGGCTGGAAACACCATATATTTT.

This clonotype has at least ten counts. The rearrangement uses TRBV5-1 and TRBJ1-1; 7 nucleotides match TRBD1. V was pared by 4 bases and J by 4 bases, with 4 bases of the junction left unmatched. CDR3 length equals 13 residues. The germline V gene has CDR1 SGHRS and CDR2 YFSETQ. The CDR3 DNA sequence: TGCGCCAGCAGCACGAAGGGGGCCACTGAAGCTTTCTTT. Its protein is CASSTKGATEAFF.

The J gene is TRBJ1-1, the V gene TRBV3-1; perhaps TRBD1 as D (5 bases). The CDR3 runs 14 residues. Between the trimmed V and J ends, which lost 0 bases and 8 bases, there was a span of 13 bases. Per the germline V gene, CDR1 is LGHDT and CDR2 is YNNKEL (reference sequence). This CDR3 reads CASSQDKRGSEAFF. The DNA for the CDR3 is TGTGCCAGCAGCCAAGATAAGCGGGGGTCCGAAGCTTTCTTT.

This clonotype was recorded at least ten times. The chain links TRBV5-1 to TRBJ1-2; 7 bases are shared with TRBD1. Trimming removed 5 bases from V and 6 bases from J; junction bases left unmatched: 10. CDR3 length: 14 amino acids. Germline values: CDR1 SGHRS, CDR2 YFSETQ. CDR3 protein: CASSREGASDGYTF. For the CDR3, the DNA is TGCGCCAGCAGTCGCGAGGGGGCGTCGGATGGCTACACCTTC.

This clonotype was seen a handful of times. This chain links TRBV11-2 with TRBJ2-5, with D unresolved. The CDR3 length is 17 residues. Germline V gives CDR1 SGHAT, CDR2 FQNNGV. V shed 0 bases and J shed 5 bases, with 19 bases lying between them. The CDR3: CASSLDLGLGGGETQYF. As DNA, the CDR3 is TGTGCCAGCAGCTTAGACTTAGGGCTTGGCGGTGGCGAGACCCAGTACTTC.